The clone carrying this TCR beta chain has only one observation. These data belong to a study of blood T cell repertoires in COVID-19. The wider study: Acute and convalescent COVID-19 specimens originated in the United States, Italy and Spain.

The method was immunoSEQ multiplex PCR; TCRdb's version includes in-frame clones alone and lacks a portion of them. The sample holds over 300,000 clones, roughly 85% seen once. The CDR3 contains 14 residues. V dropped 5 bases and J dropped 6; count of bases not matched to a gene: 3. Looked up from germline, CDR1 is SEHNR and CDR2 is FQNEAQ (reference sequence). The receptor comes from a human donor in a cohort sampled during active COVID-19. The sample comprised peripheral blood. The chain is built from TRBV7-9 and TRBJ2-1, with 11 bases matching TRBD1. The CDR3 nucleotides are TGTGCCAGCAGCACCGGGACAGGGGGCAATGAGCAGTTCTTC. It codes for CASSTGTGGNEQFF.